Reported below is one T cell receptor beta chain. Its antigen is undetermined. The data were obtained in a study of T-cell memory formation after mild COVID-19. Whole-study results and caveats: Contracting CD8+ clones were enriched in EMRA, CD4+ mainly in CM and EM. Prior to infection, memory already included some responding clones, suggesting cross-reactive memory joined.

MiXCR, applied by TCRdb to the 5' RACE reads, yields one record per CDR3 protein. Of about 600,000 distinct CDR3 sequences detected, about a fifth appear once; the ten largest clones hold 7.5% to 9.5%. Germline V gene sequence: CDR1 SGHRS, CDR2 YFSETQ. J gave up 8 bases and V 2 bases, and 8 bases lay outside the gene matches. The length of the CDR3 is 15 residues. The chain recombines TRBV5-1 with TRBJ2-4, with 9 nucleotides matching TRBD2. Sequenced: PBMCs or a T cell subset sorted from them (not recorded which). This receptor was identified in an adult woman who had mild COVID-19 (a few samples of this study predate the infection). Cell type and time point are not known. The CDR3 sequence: CASSFSFVAGDIQYF. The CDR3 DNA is TGCGCCAGCAGCTTCTCTTTCGTAGCGGGGGACATTCAGTACTTC.